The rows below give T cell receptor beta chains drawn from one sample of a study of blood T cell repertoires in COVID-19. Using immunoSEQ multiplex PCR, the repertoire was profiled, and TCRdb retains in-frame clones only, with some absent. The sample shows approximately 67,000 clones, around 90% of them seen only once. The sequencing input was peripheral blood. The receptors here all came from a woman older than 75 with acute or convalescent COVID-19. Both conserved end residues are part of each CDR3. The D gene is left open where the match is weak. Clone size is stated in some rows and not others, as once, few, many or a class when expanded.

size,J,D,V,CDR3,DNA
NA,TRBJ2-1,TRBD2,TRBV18,CASSPQGLAEDEQFF,TGTGCCAGCTCACCCCAGGGACTAGCCGAGGATGAGCAGTTCTTC
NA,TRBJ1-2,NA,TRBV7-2,CASSTGIYGYTF,TGTGCCAGCTCGACAGGAATCTATGGCTACACCTTC
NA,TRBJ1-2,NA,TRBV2,CASSEARGGANYGYTF,TGTGCCAGCAGTGAAGCCCGGGGGGGAGCTAACTATGGCTACACCTTC
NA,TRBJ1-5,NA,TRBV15,CATSREQGNQPQHF,TGTGCCACCAGCAGGGAACAGGGCAATCAGCCCCAGCATTTT
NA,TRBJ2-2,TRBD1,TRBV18,CASSPPRNRGTGELFF,TGTGCCAGCTCACCACCACGTAACAGGGGGACCGGGGAGCTGTTTTTT
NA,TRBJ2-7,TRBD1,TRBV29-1,CSVEGTGAYEQYF,TGCAGCGTTGAAGGCACAGGGGCCTACGAGCAGTACTTC
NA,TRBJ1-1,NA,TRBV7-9,CASSQQAEAFF,TGTGCCAGCAGCCAGCAGGCCGAAGCTTTCTTT
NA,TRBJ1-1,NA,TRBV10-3,CAIRQGLNTEAFF,TGTGCCATCAGACAGGGCTTGAACACTGAAGCTTTCTTT
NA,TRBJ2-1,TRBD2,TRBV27,CASSPRLSGNEQFF,TGTGCCAGCAGCCCCCGGCTTAGCGGGAATGAGCAGTTCTTC
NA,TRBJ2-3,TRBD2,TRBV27,CASRPSGGPTDTQYF,TGTGCCAGCAGACCAAGCGGGGGCCCCACAGATACGCAGTATTTT
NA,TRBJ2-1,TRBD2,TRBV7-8,CASSSSRGEWDEQFF,TGTGCCAGCAGCTCATCCCGGGGGGAGTGGGATGAGCAGTTCTTC
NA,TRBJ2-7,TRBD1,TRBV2,CASRAGGYEQYF,TGTGCCAGCAGGGCAGGGGGCTACGAGCAGTACTTC
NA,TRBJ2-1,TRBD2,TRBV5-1,CASSPGLSGGNEQFF,TGCGCCAGCAGCCCGGGCCTCTCGGGGGGCAATGAGCAGTTCTTC
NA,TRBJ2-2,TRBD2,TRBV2,CASSEALLGRAFAGELFF,TGTGCCAGCAGTGAAGCGCTTCTCGGGAGGGCCTTTGCCGGGGAGCTGTTTTTT
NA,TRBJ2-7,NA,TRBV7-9,CASSRKTPRGSYEQYF,TGTGCCAGCAGCCGCAAGACGCCTCGAGGGTCCTACGAGCAGTACTTC
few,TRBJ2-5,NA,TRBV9,CASSRRLEVETQYF,TGTGCCAGCAGCAGGCGCCTTGAGGTGGAGACCCAGTACTTC
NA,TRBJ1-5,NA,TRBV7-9,CASTNGNQPQHF,TGTGCCAGCACCAACGGCAATCAGCCCCAGCATTTT
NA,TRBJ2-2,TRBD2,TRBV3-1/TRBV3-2,CASSQGGLAGGLGGELFF,TGTGCCAGCAGCCAAGGCGGACTAGCGGGGGGGCTTGGCGGGGAGCTGTTTTTT
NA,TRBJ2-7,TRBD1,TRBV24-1,CATSDPDRAYEQYF,TGTGCCACCAGTGACCCCGACAGGGCCTACGAGCAGTACTTC
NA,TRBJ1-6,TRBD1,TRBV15,CATSARTGGSYNSPLHF,TGTGCCACCAGCGCTCGGACAGGTGGATCCTATAATTCACCCCTCCACTTT
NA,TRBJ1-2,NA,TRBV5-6,CASSLGTDYGYTF,TGTGCCAGCAGCTTGGGGACAGACTATGGCTACACCTTC
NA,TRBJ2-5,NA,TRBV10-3,CAISGGGGETQYF,TGTGCCATCAGTGGGGGAGGGGGTGAGACCCAGTACTTC
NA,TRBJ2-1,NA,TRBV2,CASMRGGMSSYNEQFF,TGTGCCAGCATGAGGGGCGGGATGAGCTCCTACAATGAGCAGTTCTTC
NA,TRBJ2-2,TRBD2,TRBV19,CASSIRGANTGELFF,TGTGCCAGTAGTATACGGGGGGCGAACACCGGGGAGCTGTTTTTT
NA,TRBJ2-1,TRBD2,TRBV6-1,CASSERTLGTSPKFF,TGTGCCAGCAGTGAACGAACCCTCGGGACTAGCCCGAAGTTCTTC
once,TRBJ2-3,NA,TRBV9,CASSVRGMTDTQYF,TGTGCCAGCAGCGTCCGGGGGATGACAGATACGCAGTATTTT
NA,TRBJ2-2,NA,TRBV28,CASRRGGSGELFF,TGTGCCAGCAGAAGAGGGGGTTCCGGGGAGCTGTTTTTT
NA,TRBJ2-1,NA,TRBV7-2,CASSLVHEGSHRQFF,TGTGCCAGCAGCTTAGTCCATGAGGGATCCCACCGGCAGTTCTTC
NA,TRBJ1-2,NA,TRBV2,CASSNLQGSYGYTF,TGTGCCAGCAGTAATCTTCAGGGTAGCTATGGCTACACCTTC
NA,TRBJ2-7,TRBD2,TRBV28,CASSLGGRAYEQYF,TGTGCCAGCAGTTTAGGCGGGAGGGCCTACGAGCAGTACTTC
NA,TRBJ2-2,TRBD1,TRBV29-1,CSVVGQGIGELFF,TGCAGCGTTGTTGGACAGGGGATCGGGGAGCTGTTTTTT
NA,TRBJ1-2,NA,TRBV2,CASSGGANYGYTF,TGTGCCAGCAGTGGTGGAGCTAACTATGGCTACACCTTC
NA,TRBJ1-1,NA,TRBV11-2,CASSFLRGYTEAFF,TGTGCCAGCAGCTTCCTCAGGGGTTACACTGAAGCTTTCTTT
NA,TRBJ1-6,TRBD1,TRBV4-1,CASSQNRGDSPLHF,TGCGCCAGCAGCCAAAACAGGGGCGATTCACCCCTCCACTTT
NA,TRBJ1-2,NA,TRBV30,CAWILYGYTF,TGTGCCTGGATACTCTATGGCTACACCTTC